What follows are 30 T cell receptor beta chains derived from one specimen sequenced in a study of blood T cells in healthy people across ages. The authors ran a second PCR of about 6 to 12 cycles using a sample-barcoded 5' primer and a J-beta primer mix. TCRdb redid the calling of the 5' RACE reads with MiXCR, one entry per CDR3 protein. Of about 1.1 million distinct CDR3 sequences listed, under 40% are singletons. The specimen sequenced was blood. The receptors were gathered from a man younger than 35 in good health.

As for this clonotype: As the CDR3 is not closed by the conserved phenylalanine or tryptophan, this likely results from a read error. The chain links TRBV12-3 or TRBV12-4 to TRBJ2-5, with 7 bases aligning to TRBD1. There are 13 residues in the CDR3. The junction had 5 bases not matched to a gene; V was cut back by 6 bases and J by 4 bases. The CDR3 region is CASSYQGVETQYV. The CDR3 DNA is TGTGCCAGCAGCTACCAGGGGGTAGAGACCCAGTACGTC.

This clonotype was observed a few times. The CDR3 loop is CATGQGSLEQYF. In DNA form, the CDR3 reads TGTGCCACGGGACAGGGTTCCCTCGAGCAGTACTTC. The chain has TRBV6-1 and TRBJ2-7, with 9 bases aligning to TRBD1. This CDR3 has 12 amino acids. V was pared by 10 bases and J by 6 bases, with 7 bases of the junction left unmatched. Germline V gene lookup returns CDR1 MNHNS and CDR2 SASEGT.

The gene calls are TRBV3-1 and TRBJ1-1; D is unclear. The ends were cut back, 2 bases at V and 1 base at J, with 11 bases in the middle. The CDR3 has 15 residues. The germline gives CDR1 LGHDT, CDR2 YNNKEL (reference sequence). CDR3 sequence (DNA): TGTGCCAGCAGCCAACGACGGCGGTGGAACACTGAAGCTTTCTTT. Translated, it gives CASSQRRRWNTEAFF.

V usage is TRBV9 and J usage is TRBJ1-1, with TRBD1 matching 7 bases. Germline CDR1 reads SGDLS; CDR2 reads YYNGEE. The V and J ends lost 0 bases and 1 base, in that order; junction bases with no gene match: 6. This CDR3 comprises 16 residues. CDR3 amino acids: CASSVDQNRGNTEAFF. In nucleotides, the CDR3 is TGTGCCAGCAGCGTAGACCAGAACAGGGGGAACACTGAAGCTTTCTTT.

This clonotype was picked up a small number of times. This rearrangement joins TRBV20-1 to TRBJ2-5; D unclear. V was cut by 6 bases and J by 1 base, with 12 bases left in between. CDR1 DFQATT and CDR2 SNEGSKA come from the germline V gene (reference sequence). The length of the CDR3 is 13 residues. The CDR3 DNA reads TGCAGTGCCGGAACCCCAATCCAAGAGACCCAGTACTTC. This codes for CSAGTPIQETQYF.

The sample holds a few counts of this clonotype. CDR3 in amino acids: CASRISSNQPQHF. DNA for the CDR3: TGCGCCAGCAGAATATCTAGCAATCAGCCCCAGCATTTT. The rearrangement joins TRBV5-1 to TRBJ1-5; D is unclear. CDR1 is SGHRS and CDR2 is YFSETQ in the germline V gene. This CDR3 spans 13 amino acids. The V and J ends lost 5 bases and 0 bases respectively, with 6 bases between them.

The V and J genes are TRBV7-9 and TRBJ2-5; 11 bases match TRBD2. The trim removed 1 base at V and 0 bases at J, leaving 1 base unmatched. This CDR3 comprises 16 residues. Germline assignment: CDR1 SEHNR and CDR2 FQNEAQ (reference sequence). DNA for the CDR3: TGTGCCAGCAGCTTAGGACTAGCGGGGAACCAAGAGACCCAGTACTTC. It yields the protein CASSLGLAGNQETQYF. The full variable domain, with the rest looked up from reference TRBV7-9 and TRBJ2-5, is DTGVSQNPRHKITKRGQNVTFRCDPISEHNRLYWYRQTLGQGPEFLTYFQNEAQLEKSRLLSDRFSAERPKGSFSTLEIQRTEQGDSAMYLCASSLGLAGNQETQYFGPGTRLLVL.

On this clonotype: A junction boundary mismatches the germline segment, possibly from a read error. The chain links TRBV12-3 or TRBV12-4 to TRBJ2-5; 9 positions match TRBD2. The CDR3 extends over 14 amino acids. The CDR3 sequence is CASALTSGQEAQYF. CDR3 nucleotides: TGTGCCAGTGCTCTGACTAGCGGCCAAGAGGCCCAGTACTTC.

The rearrangement joins TRBV7-8 to TRBJ2-1, with D maybe TRBD2 (5 bases). Germline lookup yields CDR1 SGHVS and CDR2 FQNEAQ. Trimming removed 5 bases from V and 0 bases from J, with 11 bases in between. This CDR3 has 15 amino acids. The CDR3 bases are TGTGCCAGCAGCCACCGGGAATACTCCTACAATGAGCAGTTCTTC. Encoded protein: CASSHREYSYNEQFF.

The chain joins TRBV20-1 to TRBJ2-3, with 14 bases lining up with TRBD2. V was pared by 3 bases and J by 5 bases, with 7 bases of the junction left unmatched. CDR3 length: 16 residues. The V gene's germline CDR1 is DFQATT and CDR2 SNEGSKA (reference sequence). CDR3 coding DNA: TGCAGTGCTAGGGAAATGGGACTAGCGGGAGTAGATACGCAGTATTTT. Encoded protein: CSAREMGLAGVDTQYF.

There are many counts of this clonotype. V gene TRBV12-3 or TRBV12-4 combines with J gene TRBJ2-1; TRBD2 agrees at 9 bases. The CDR3 consists of 14 residues. V dropped 8 bases and J dropped 7; count of bases not matched to a gene: 9. The CDR3 loop reads CASLPGLATNEQFF. DNA for the CDR3: TGTGCCAGCCTACCGGGACTAGCTACGAATGAGCAGTTCTTC.

This sequence joins TRBV12-3 or TRBV12-4 and TRBJ2-5; TRBD1 aligns across 7 bases. This CDR3 region has 15 residues. Trimming removed 5 bases from V and 2 bases from J; junction bases left unmatched: 8. The CDR3 coding sequence is TGTGCCAGCAGTCCAGGGGGAACTATGCAAGAGACCCAGTACTTC. Translated, it gives CASSPGGTMQETQYF.

V and J are TRBV20-1 and TRBJ1-1; TRBD1 might be the D (6 bases). The CDR3 length is 15 residues. V lost 4 bases and J 1 base, leaving 16 bases between the germline ends. Germline V gene lookup returns CDR1 DFQATT and CDR2 SNEGSKA (reference sequence). As DNA, the CDR3 is TGCAGTGCTAAAAAGCGGGGGGCCGAGAACACTGAAGCTTTCTTT. It translates to CSAKKRGAENTEAFF.

In this sample, this clonotype turned up a few times. V usage is TRBV7-9 and J usage is TRBJ1-5; 7 bases match TRBD1. The CDR3 loop spans 14 amino acids. Germline lookup yields CDR1 SEHNR and CDR2 FQNEAQ (reference sequence). V was clipped by 0 bases and J by 6 bases; unmatched bases: 2. Written as DNA, the CDR3 is TGTGCCAGCAGCTTAGCAGGGGGCAGTCAGCCCCAGCATTTT. Residues: CASSLAGGSQPQHF.

The chain employs TRBV7-9 and TRBJ2-1, with D possibly matching TRBD2 (6 bases). The germline V and J ends were trimmed by 4 bases and 10 bases, with 20 bases remaining between them. Germline lookup yields CDR1 SEHNR and CDR2 FQNEAQ (reference sequence). There are 15 residues in the CDR3. This CDR3 reads CASSSDWSDYYEQFF. The CDR3 DNA reads TGTGCCAGCAGCTCGGACTGGTCGGACTACTACGAGCAGTTCTTC. Full variable domain (remainder filled in from reference TRBV7-9 and TRBJ2-1): DTGVSQNPRHKITKRGQNVTFRCDPISEHNRLYWYRQTLGQGPEFLTYFQNEAQLEKSRLLSDRFSAERPKGSFSTLEIQRTEQGDSAMYLCASSSDWSDYYEQFFGPGTRLTVL.

The rearrangement joins TRBV20-1 to TRBJ2-3; D gene ambiguous. The germline CDR1 and CDR2 sequences are DFQATT and SNEGSKA (reference sequence). CDR3 length: 11 residues. Here the CDR3 DNA reads TGCAGCATCAGGCGCTCAGATACGCAGTATTTT. Protein: CSIRRSDTQYF.

There are many counts of this clonotype. The chain has TRBV29-1 and TRBJ1-2; TRBD1 might be the D (5 bases). This CDR3 has 14 residues. The germline CDR1 and CDR2 sequences are SQVTM and ANQGSEA. The V end was cut by 4 bases, the J end by 5 bases, with 17 bases between. As DNA, the CDR3 is TGCAGCGTTGTAGGGGCAGGGTACAGTTATGGCTACACCTTC. Its translation is CSVVGAGYSYGYTF.

This clonotype was detected once. This chain links TRBV14 with TRBJ1-2, with a possible D match to TRBD1 (6 bases). Germline lookup yields CDR1 SGHDN and CDR2 FVKESK. Trimming stripped 0 bases from V and 8 bases from J, with 13 bases between. The CDR3 totals 14 residues. The CDR3 nucleotides are TGTGCCAGCAGCCAAGATCTGGAGGGGGACGGCTACACCTTC. Encoded protein: CASSQDLEGDGYTF. Together with reference TRBV14 and TRBJ1-2, the CDR3 gives the full variable domain: EAGVTQFPSHSVIEKGQTVTLRCDPISGHDNLYWYRRVMGKEIKFLLHFVKESKQDESGMPNNRFLAERTGGTYSTLKVQPAELEDSGVYFCASSQDLEGDGYTFGSGTRLTVV.

The rearrangement links TRBV10-3 to TRBJ2-1; 10 bases fit TRBD2. This CDR3 contains 12 residues. V lost 9 bases and J lost 10; bases outside the gene matches: 6. Germline V gene data show CDR1 as ENHRY and CDR2 as SYGVKD. The CDR3 bases are TGTGCCATAAGGACTAGCGGATACGAGCAGTTCTTC. Translated, it gives CAIRTSGYEQFF.

On this clonotype: Sequence at one end of the junction differs from germline and may be a read error. The chain couples TRBV4-2 to TRBJ1-6; no clear D. Germline assignment: CDR1 LGHNA and CDR2 YNFKEQ. CDR3 length: 17 residues. In DNA form, the CDR3 reads TGTGCCAGCAGCCAAGTCACGGCCCTGTCGGGTAATTCACCCCCCCACTTT. Amino acids: CASSQVTALSGNSPPHF.

The chain has TRBV6-5 and TRBJ1-1; D is undetermined. The CDR3 loop spans 13 amino acids. The germline gives CDR1 MNHEY, CDR2 SVGAGI. The V end was cut by 6 bases, the J end by 6 bases, with 14 bases between. The CDR3, as DNA: TGTGCCAGCAGCCACGAAAGGGCGGCTGAAGCTTTCTTT. Translation: CASSHERAAEAFF.

In its sample, this clonotype was seen a few times. The rearrangement links TRBV20-1 to TRBJ1-1; the D gene is possibly TRBD1 (6 bases). The CDR3 is 15 amino acids. Germline assignment: CDR1 DFQATT and CDR2 SNEGSKA (reference sequence). Trimming left V 6 bases short and J 5 bases short, with 22 bases between. The CDR3 here is CSAGGPDRYGTEAFF. The CDR3 bases are TGCAGTGCCGGAGGACCTGACAGGTACGGGACTGAAGCTTTCTTT.

The V call is TRBV3-1, the J call TRBJ1-1; possibly TRBD1 for D (6 bases). The length of the CDR3 is 14 residues. Germline V gives CDR1 LGHDT, CDR2 YNNKEL (reference sequence). Trimming took 5 bases from V and 5 from J, leaving 15 bases between them. The CDR3: CASSALTRGTEAFF. The CDR3, as DNA: TGTGCCAGCAGCGCCCTGACTAGGGGGACTGAAGCTTTCTTT.

V is TRBV5-1 and J is TRBJ1-1; D is perhaps TRBD1 (5 bases). CDR1 is SGHRS and CDR2 is YFSETQ in the germline V gene. Between the trimmed V and J ends, which lost 2 bases and 7 bases, there was a span of 18 bases. There are 15 residues in the CDR3. The CDR3 is CASSFPNSDTGEAFF. DNA for the CDR3: TGCGCCAGCAGCTTCCCAAACTCCGACACAGGTGAAGCTTTCTTT.

The chain recombines TRBV6-1 with TRBJ1-2; tentative D call: TRBD1 (6 bases). The V end was cut by 3 bases, the J end by 5 bases, with 13 bases between. The germline V gene encodes CDR1 MNHNS and CDR2 SASEGT. The length of the CDR3 is 14 residues. CDR3 in amino acids: CASSDSGQIYGYTF. The DNA for the CDR3 is TGTGCCAGCAGTGACTCTGGACAGATTTATGGCTACACCTTC.

This clonotype has only a few counts. The chain uses TRBV3-1 and TRBJ1-2, with 7 positions matching TRBD1. The germline V gene has CDR1 LGHDT and CDR2 YNNKEL (reference sequence). V dropped 1 base and J dropped 8; count of bases not matched to a gene: 10. This CDR3 spans 15 amino acids. The CDR3 DNA is TGTGCCAGCAGCCAAGTCGTAGGTACAGGGGACGGCTACACCTTC. It yields the protein CASSQVVGTGDGYTF.

V and J are TRBV24-1 and TRBJ2-2; D is unclear. The V gene lost 4 bases and the J gene lost 3 bases, with 11 bases spanning the gap. The CDR3 has 15 amino acids. Germline assignment: CDR1 KGHDR and CDR2 SFDVKD. For the CDR3, the DNA is TGTGCCACCAGTGACCGCCACAGCTACACCGGGGAGCTGTTTTTT. It specifies CATSDRHSYTGELFF.

There are a few counts of this clonotype. The chain employs TRBV5-6 and TRBJ1-4, with a weak D call TRBD1 (5 bases). Per the germline V gene, CDR1 is SGHDT and CDR2 is YYEEEE. Trimming left V 3 bases short and J 5 bases short, with 17 bases between. This CDR3 has 16 residues. The CDR3 DNA follows: TGTGCCAGCAGCTCTCAGGGATCGACGTTCAATGAAAAACTGTTTTTT. Encoded protein: CASSSQGSTFNEKLFF.

The chain carries TRBV6-2 or TRBV6-3 and TRBJ2-7; TRBD1 agrees at 9 bases. This CDR3 has 16 amino acids. CDR1 is MNHEY, CDR2 SVGEGT, per germline. Trimming removed 5 bases from V and 7 bases from J; junction bases left unmatched: 15. The CDR3 is CASSPLLGTGYNEQYF. CDR3 DNA: TGTGCCAGCAGTCCACTCCTCGGGACAGGGTACAATGAGCAGTACTTC.

This clonotype was recorded a few times. The rearrangement joins TRBV4-3 to TRBJ1-4; D unclear. This CDR3 has 15 residues. Looked up from germline, CDR1 is LGHNA and CDR2 is YSLEER. Trimming took 0 bases from V and 3 from J, leaving 8 bases between them. The CDR3 DNA follows: TGCGCCAGCAGCCAAGATCAGAGTTCTAATGAAAAACTGTTTTTT. It encodes CASSQDQSSNEKLFF.